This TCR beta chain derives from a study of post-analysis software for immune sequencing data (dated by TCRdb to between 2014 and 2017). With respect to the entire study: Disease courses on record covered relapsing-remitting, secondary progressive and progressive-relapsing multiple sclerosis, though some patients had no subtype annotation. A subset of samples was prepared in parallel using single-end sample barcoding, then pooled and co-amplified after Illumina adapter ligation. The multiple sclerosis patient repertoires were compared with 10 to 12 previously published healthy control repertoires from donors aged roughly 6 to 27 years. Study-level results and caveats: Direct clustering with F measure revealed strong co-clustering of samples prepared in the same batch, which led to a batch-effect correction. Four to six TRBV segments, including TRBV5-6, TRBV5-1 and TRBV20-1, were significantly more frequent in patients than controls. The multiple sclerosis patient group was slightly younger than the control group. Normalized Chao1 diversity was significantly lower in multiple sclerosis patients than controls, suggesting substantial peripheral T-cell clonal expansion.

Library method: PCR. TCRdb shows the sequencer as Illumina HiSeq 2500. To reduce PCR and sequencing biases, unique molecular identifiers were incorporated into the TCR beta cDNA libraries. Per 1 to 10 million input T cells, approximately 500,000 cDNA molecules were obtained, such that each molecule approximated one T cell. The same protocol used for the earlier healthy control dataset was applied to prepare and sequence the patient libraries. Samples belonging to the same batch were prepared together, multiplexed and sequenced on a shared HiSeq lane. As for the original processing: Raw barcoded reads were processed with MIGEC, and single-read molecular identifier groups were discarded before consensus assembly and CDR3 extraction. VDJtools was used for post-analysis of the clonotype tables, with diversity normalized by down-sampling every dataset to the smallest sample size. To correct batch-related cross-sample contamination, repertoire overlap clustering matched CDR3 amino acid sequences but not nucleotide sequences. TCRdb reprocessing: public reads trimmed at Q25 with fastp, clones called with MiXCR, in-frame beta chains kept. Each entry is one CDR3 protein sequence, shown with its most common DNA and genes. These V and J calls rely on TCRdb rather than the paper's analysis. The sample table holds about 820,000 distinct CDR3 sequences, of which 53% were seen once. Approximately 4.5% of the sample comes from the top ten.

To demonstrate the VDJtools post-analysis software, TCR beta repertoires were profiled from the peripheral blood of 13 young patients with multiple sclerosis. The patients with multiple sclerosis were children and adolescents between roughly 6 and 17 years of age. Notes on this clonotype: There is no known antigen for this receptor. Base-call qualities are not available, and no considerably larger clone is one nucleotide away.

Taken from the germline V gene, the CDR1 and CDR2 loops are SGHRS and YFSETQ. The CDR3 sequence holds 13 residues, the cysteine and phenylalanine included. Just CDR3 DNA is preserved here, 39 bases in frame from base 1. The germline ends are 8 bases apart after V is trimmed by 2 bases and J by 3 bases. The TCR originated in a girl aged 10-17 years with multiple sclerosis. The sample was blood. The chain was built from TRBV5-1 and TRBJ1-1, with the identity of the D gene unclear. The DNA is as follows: TGCGCCAGCAGCTTCGATTTAGACACTGAAGCTTTCTTT. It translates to CASSFDLDTEAFF. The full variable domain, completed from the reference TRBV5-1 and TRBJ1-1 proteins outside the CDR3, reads KAGVTQTPRYLIKTRGQQVTLSCSPISGHRSVSWYQQTPGQGLQFLFEYFSETQRNKGNFPGRFSGRQFSNSRSEMNVSTLELGDSALYLCASSFDLDTEAFFGQGTRLTVV.